This T cell receptor beta chain derives from a study of vaccination and CD4 T cells after COVID-19. Per germline, CDR1 MNHNS and CDR2 SASEGT. The CDR3 has 13 amino acids. The V gene end was trimmed by 6 bases and the J gene end by 13 bases; junction bases not matched to a gene: 12. Scientists ran DNA taken from cultured CD4+ T cells through the Oncomine TCR Beta short-read assay for sequencing. The source of extracted genomic DNA was cultured CD4+ T cells. TCRdb reprocessed the PCR reads with MiXCR, giving one entry per CDR3 protein. The sample has about 10,000 distinct CDR3 sequences, about 35% seen once; the top ten hold 15%. The treatment here: roughly 10-day PBMC culture with coronavirus spike peptide pools or control peptides (ViraFEST assay). Ahead of the COVID-19 pandemic (2011-2018), the CD4+ T cells of the unexposed donor were collected. Approximately 1.8 million PBMCs were grown per well alongside 8.5 to 10 IU/ml IL-2 and roughly 10 ug/ml peptide pools.

About this clonotype: What it recognizes is unknown.

The chain is built from TRBV6-1 and TRBJ2-1, with TRBD1 matching 7 bases. This sequence was found in a human donor in good health. Sequenced material: CD4+ T cells from blood, cultured in vitro. Written as DNA, the CDR3 is TGTGCCAGCAGCTCCACCGGACAGGCCCAACAGTTCTTC. Residues: CASSSTGQAQQFF.